Shown below are 18 T cell receptor beta chains from a single sample sequenced in a study of identical twins. Via MiXCR, TCRdb re-called the 5' RACE reads, giving one row per CDR3 protein. Of about 690,000 distinct CDR3 sequences in the sample, approximately 22% were seen once. This same sample was also part of a study on T cells expressing NK-cell markers.

The sample taken for sequencing was PBMCs. Every receptor here comes from a woman younger than 35 in good health.

The J gene is TRBJ2-1, the V gene TRBV7-9; TRBD2 matches 9 bases. The CDR3 contains 14 residues. The germline V gene has CDR1 SEHNR and CDR2 FQNEAQ (reference sequence). V gave up 6 bases and J gave up 3 bases; unmatched junction bases: 3. The CDR3 sequence: CASRTSGNYNEQFF. The CDR3 coding sequence is TGTGCCAGCAGGACTAGCGGAAACTACAATGAGCAGTTCTTC.

The rearrangement uses TRBV5-1 and TRBJ2-5; D is uncertain. The CDR3 runs to 14 residues. V was pared by 0 bases and J by 2 bases, with 8 bases between. CDR1 SGHRS and CDR2 YFSETQ come from the germline V gene. DNA for the CDR3: TGCGCCAGCAGCTTGGACAGCAAACAAGAGACCCAGTACTTC. As protein: CASSLDSKQETQYF.

In this sample, this clonotype turned up a few times. CDR3 DNA: TGCAGTGCTAGTAACCCCGGGAGAGAGACCCAGTACTTC. Protein sequence: CSASNPGRETQYF. The J gene is TRBJ2-5, the V gene TRBV20-1; tentative D call: TRBD2 (6 bases). This CDR3 contains 13 residues. V was pared by 3 bases and J by 4 bases, with 12 bases between. The V gene's germline CDR1 is DFQATT and CDR2 SNEGSKA (reference sequence).

This clonotype was recorded a few times. V usage is TRBV5-1 and J usage is TRBJ2-3, with TRBD2 matching 11 bases. The CDR3 totals 17 residues. Germline assignment: CDR1 SGHRS and CDR2 YFSETQ. V shed 4 bases and J 3 bases; nucleotides not matched to a gene: 10. The chain's CDR3 is CASSPRLAGIGTDTQYF. The CDR3 region has the DNA TGCGCCAGCAGCCCCCGACTAGCGGGGATAGGGACAGATACGCAGTATTTT.

This clonotype has at least ten counts. The chain combines TRBV6-2 or TRBV6-3 with TRBJ2-1; a possible D gene is TRBD1 (6 bases). The germline gives CDR1 MNHEY, CDR2 SVGEGT. The CDR3 totals 15 residues. V lost 0 bases and J 7 bases, leaving 13 bases between the germline ends. The CDR3 region has the DNA TGTGCCAGCAGTTACTCTCAACAGGGAACGAATGAGCAGTTCTTC. Protein sequence: CASSYSQQGTNEQFF.

The gene calls are TRBV6-5 and TRBJ2-7; TRBD2 is a possible D gene (6 bases). Looked up from germline, CDR1 is MNHEY and CDR2 is SVGAGI. CDR3 length equals 14 residues. V was trimmed by 0 bases and J by 0 bases, leaving 6 bases between them. The CDR3 sequence: CASSYSEGSYEQYF. In DNA form, the CDR3 reads TGTGCCAGCAGTTACTCGGAGGGCTCCTACGAGCAGTACTTC.

The chain is built from TRBV5-5 and TRBJ1-2; D is ambiguous. Germline CDR1 reads SGHKS; CDR2 reads YYEKEE (reference sequence). V lost 0 bases, J lost 2 bases, and 11 bases lay in between. This CDR3 is built from 15 residues. The chain's CDR3 is CASSLEVNKNYGYTF. The CDR3 DNA is TGTGCCAGCAGCTTGGAAGTTAACAAGAACTATGGCTACACCTTC.

Many counts were recorded for this clonotype. The V gene is TRBV7-9, the J gene TRBJ2-1, with D perhaps matching TRBD1 (6 bases). The V end was cut by 4 bases, the J end by 6 bases, with 22 bases between. The length of the CDR3 is 17 residues. CDR1 SEHNR and CDR2 FQNEAQ come from the germline V gene (reference sequence). The DNA for the CDR3 is TGTGCCAGCAGCTCCCCTACAGGGTATCGGGTGGGCAATGAGCAGTTCTTC. Encoded protein: CASSSPTGYRVGNEQFF.

The chain employs TRBV10-3 and TRBJ2-5; tentatively, D is TRBD2 (5 bases). The V and J ends lost 1 base and 2 bases respectively, with 8 bases between them. This CDR3 region has 14 residues. CDR1 ENHRY and CDR2 SYGVKD come from the germline V gene. The CDR3 loop is CAISEWTAQETQYF. DNA for the CDR3: TGTGCCATCAGTGAGTGGACTGCGCAAGAGACCCAGTACTTC.

The J gene is TRBJ1-1, the V gene TRBV20-1, with D tentatively TRBD1 (5 bases). The CDR3 length is 12 residues. Germline lookup yields CDR1 DFQATT and CDR2 SNEGSKA (reference sequence). The V gene lost 3 bases and the J gene lost 5 bases, with 10 bases spanning the gap. The CDR3 protein is CSASKGPTEAFF. The DNA for the CDR3 is TGCAGTGCTAGTAAGGGGCCAACTGAAGCTTTCTTT.

V and J are TRBV30 and TRBJ2-1; 11 nucleotides line up with TRBD2. The CDR3 totals 13 residues. The V gene's germline CDR1 is GTSNPN and CDR2 SVGIG (reference sequence). V lost 5 bases, J lost 10 bases, and 7 bases stayed unmatched. CDR3 nucleotide sequence: TGTGCCTGGTATGGTCTAGCGGGGGGCGAGCAGTTCTTC. Encoded protein: CAWYGLAGGEQFF.

This chain links TRBV7-2 with TRBJ2-4; possibly TRBD1 for D (6 bases). This CDR3 has 13 residues. V gave up 5 bases and J gave up 15 bases, with 20 bases separating them. The V gene's germline CDR1 is SGHTA and CDR2 FQGNSA. The CDR3 DNA follows: TGTGCCAGCAGCGACACAGGGTCGGCGGTCTGGTACTTC. It encodes CASSDTGSAVWYF.

The sample holds a few counts of this clonotype. J is TRBJ2-7 and V is TRBV5-1; TRBD2 matches at 8 bases. There are 15 residues in the CDR3. The germline V gene has CDR1 SGHRS and CDR2 YFSETQ. The V segment lost 7 bases and the J segment 6 bases; nucleotides outside the gene matches: 15. The DNA of the CDR3 is TGCGCCAGCCACCCCGGGACTAGTAACCCCTCCGAGCAGTACTTC. This sequence encodes CASHPGTSNPSEQYF.

This clonotype was seen many times. J is TRBJ1-2 and V is TRBV12-3 or TRBV12-4, with D hard to call. There are 12 residues in the CDR3. Trimming removed 3 bases from V and 7 bases from J, with 9 bases in between. This chain's CDR3 is CASSFRGLGYTF. The CDR3 DNA reads TGTGCCAGCAGTTTTCGAGGGCTTGGCTACACCTTC.

The chain joins TRBV6-5 to TRBJ2-7; possibly TRBD1 or TRBD2 for D (5 bases each). The ends were cut back, 4 bases at V and 1 base at J, with 14 bases in the middle. Germline CDR1 and CDR2: MNHEY and SVGAGI. The CDR3 has 15 residues. The CDR3 coding sequence is TGTGCCAGCAGTTCGGCCGGGACGGCATCCTACGAGCAGTACTTC. This sequence encodes CASSSAGTASYEQYF.

The chain joins TRBV6-1 to TRBJ2-7; TRBD2 agrees at 8 bases. Germline CDR1 is MNHNS and CDR2 is SASEGT. V was pared by 6 bases and J by 10 bases, with 11 bases of the junction left unmatched. The CDR3 is 13 amino acids. CDR3 sequence reads: CASSETSAGGQYF. CDR3 sequence (DNA): TGTGCCAGCAGCGAGACTAGCGCCGGAGGACAGTACTTC.

In this sample, this clonotype turned up a few times. J is TRBJ2-3 and V is TRBV12-3 or TRBV12-4; 8 positions agree with TRBD2. The junction had 3 bases not matched to a gene; V was cut back by 3 bases and J by 1 base. The CDR3 contains 15 residues. CDR3 amino acids: CASSLELAGTDTQYF. DNA for the CDR3: TGTGCCAGCAGTTTGGAACTAGCGGGCACAGATACGCAGTATTTT.

The chain employs TRBV13 and TRBJ2-3; D is possibly TRBD2 (5 bases). The V gene lost 5 bases and the J gene lost 4 bases, with 10 bases spanning the gap. The germline CDR1 and CDR2 sequences are PRHDT and FYEKMQ (reference sequence). The CDR3 runs 13 residues. The CDR3 loop reads CASSTILADTQYF. The CDR3 DNA reads TGTGCCAGCAGCACAATACTAGCAGATACGCAGTATTTT.